The following is a TCR beta chain sequence with its context. The data originate from a study of PD-L1 blockade in urothelial cancer. Study background: Male patients with bladder-origin urothelial cancer numbered twenty-five of 29.

Time point here: peripheral blood 6 weeks after treatment start. Between 1 and 8 samples per patient were obtained, pretreatment and on-treatment. V was pared by 4 bases and J by 7 bases, with 8 bases of the junction left unmatched. This CDR3 is built from 14 residues. CDR1 and CDR2 from the germline V gene are SGHNT and YYREEE (reference sequence). Sequencing used immunoSEQ multiplex PCR; TCRdb keeps in-frame clones, though not all of them. The table shows about 39,000 clones, with about 80% occurring only once. The chain recombines TRBV5-4 with TRBJ2-7; TRBD1 agrees at 10 bases. This TCR derives from a man in his forties with urothelial cancer. The sample was PBMCs, taken around atezolizumab (anti-PD-L1) treatment. This chain's CDR3 is CASSISGTGVEQYF. The CDR3 region has the DNA TGTGCCAGCAGCATTTCCGGGACAGGGGTTGAGCAGTACTTC.